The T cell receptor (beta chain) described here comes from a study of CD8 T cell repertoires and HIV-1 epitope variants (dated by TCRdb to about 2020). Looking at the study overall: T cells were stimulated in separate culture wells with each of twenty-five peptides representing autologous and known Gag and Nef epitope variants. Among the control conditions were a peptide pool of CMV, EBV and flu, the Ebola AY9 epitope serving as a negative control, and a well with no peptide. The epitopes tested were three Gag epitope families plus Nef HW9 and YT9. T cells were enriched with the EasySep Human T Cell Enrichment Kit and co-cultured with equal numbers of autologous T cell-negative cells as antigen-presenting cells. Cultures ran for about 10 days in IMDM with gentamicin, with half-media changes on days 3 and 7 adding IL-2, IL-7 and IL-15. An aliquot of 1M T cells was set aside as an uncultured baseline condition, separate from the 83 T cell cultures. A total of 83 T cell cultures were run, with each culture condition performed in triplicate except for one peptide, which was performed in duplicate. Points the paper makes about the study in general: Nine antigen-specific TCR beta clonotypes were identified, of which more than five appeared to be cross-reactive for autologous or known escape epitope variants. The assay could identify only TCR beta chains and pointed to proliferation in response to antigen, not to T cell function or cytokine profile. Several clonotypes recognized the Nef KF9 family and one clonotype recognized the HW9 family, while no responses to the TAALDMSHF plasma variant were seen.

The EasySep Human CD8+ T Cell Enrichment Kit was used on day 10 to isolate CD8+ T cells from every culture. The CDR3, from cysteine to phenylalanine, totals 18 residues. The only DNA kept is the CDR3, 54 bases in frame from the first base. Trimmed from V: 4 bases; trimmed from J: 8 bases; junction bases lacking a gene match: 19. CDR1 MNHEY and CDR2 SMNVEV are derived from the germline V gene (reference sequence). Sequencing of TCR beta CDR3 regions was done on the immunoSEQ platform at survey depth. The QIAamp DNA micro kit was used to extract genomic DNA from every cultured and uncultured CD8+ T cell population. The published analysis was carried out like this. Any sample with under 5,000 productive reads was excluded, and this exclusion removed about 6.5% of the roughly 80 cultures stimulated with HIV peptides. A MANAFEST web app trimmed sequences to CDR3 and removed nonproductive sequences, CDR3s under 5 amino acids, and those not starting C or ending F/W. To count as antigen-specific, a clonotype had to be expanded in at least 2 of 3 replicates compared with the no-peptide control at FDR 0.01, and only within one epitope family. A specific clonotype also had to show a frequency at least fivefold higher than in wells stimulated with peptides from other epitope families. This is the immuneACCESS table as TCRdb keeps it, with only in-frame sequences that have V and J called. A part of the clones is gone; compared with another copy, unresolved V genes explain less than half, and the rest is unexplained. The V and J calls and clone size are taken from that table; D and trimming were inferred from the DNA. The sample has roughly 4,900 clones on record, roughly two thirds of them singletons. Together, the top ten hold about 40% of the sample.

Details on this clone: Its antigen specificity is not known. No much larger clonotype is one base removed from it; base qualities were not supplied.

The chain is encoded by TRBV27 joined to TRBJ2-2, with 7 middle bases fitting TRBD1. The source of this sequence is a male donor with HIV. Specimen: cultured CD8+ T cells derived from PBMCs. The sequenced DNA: TGTGCCAGCAGTTCAACAACAACGAGTACAGGGGCGGTGGGGGAGCTGTTTTTT. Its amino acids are CASSSTTTSTGAVGELFF.